The 18 T cell receptor beta chains reported below all come from one sample, sequenced in a study of cytomegalovirus exposure and HLA in healthy donors. This table comes from immunoSEQ multiplex PCR, and its TCRdb copy is limited to in-frame clones, with some not included. The sample lists 280,000 or so clones, more than 75% occurring once. The sequenced sample consisted of PBMCs. The source is a woman between 18 and 30 years old in good health and CMV-seronegative.

The chain is built from TRBV19 and TRBJ2-7; no definite D call. Germline CDR1 LNHDA, CDR2 SQIVND (reference sequence). The germline V and J ends were trimmed by 8 bases and 2 bases, with 13 bases remaining between them. The length of the CDR3 is 13 residues. The chain's CDR3 is CASSPAVTYEQYF. The CDR3, as DNA: TGTGCCAGTTCCCCTGCAGTCACCTACGAGCAGTACTTC.

This clone came up once. The V gene is TRBV19, the J gene TRBJ2-1, with TRBD2 matching over 8 bases. After removal of 6 bases from V and 1 base from J, the junction contained 5 bases not matched to a gene. From germline, CDR1 is LNHDA and CDR2 SQIVND (reference sequence). This CDR3 is built from 15 residues. CDR3 in amino acids: CASSILAVSYNEQFF. DNA of the CDR3: TGTGCCAGTAGCATACTAGCGGTGTCCTACAATGAGCAGTTCTTC.

J is TRBJ2-1 and V is TRBV7-8; 14 positions agree with TRBD2. Trimming cost V 1 base and J 8 bases; bases outside gene matches: 7. The CDR3 length is 17 residues. Germline CDR1 SGHVS, CDR2 FQNEAQ. The CDR3: CASSLGGTSGSLDEQFF. In DNA, the CDR3 is TGTGCCAGCAGCTTAGGTGGGACTAGCGGGAGTTTGGATGAGCAGTTCTTC.

The V gene is TRBV11-2, the J gene TRBJ2-5; 11 bases agree with TRBD1. The CDR3 runs 15 residues. V was clipped by 1 base and J by 5 bases; unmatched bases: 3. The germline gives CDR1 SGHAT, CDR2 FQNNGV. The CDR3 here is CASSLGDRGRETQYF. The DNA of the CDR3 is TGTGCCAGCAGCTTAGGGGACAGGGGGAGGGAGACCCAGTACTTC.

V is TRBV29-1 and J is TRBJ2-3, with 7 nucleotides matching TRBD1. CDR1 is SQVTM and CDR2 is ANQGSEA in the germline V gene. The CDR3 loop spans 13 amino acids. J gave up 2 bases and V 6 bases, and 5 bases lay outside the gene matches. The CDR3 spells CSVKGQYTDTQYF. Here the CDR3 DNA reads TGCAGCGTGAAGGGACAGTACACAGATACGCAGTATTTT.

The count of this clone is one. This sequence joins TRBV6-5 and TRBJ1-5; 9 bases align to TRBD1. The germline V gene encodes CDR1 MNHEY and CDR2 SVGAGI. After removal of 4 bases from V and 7 bases from J, the junction contained 8 bases not matched to a gene. This CDR3 is built from 15 residues. Written as DNA, the CDR3 is TGTGCCAGCAGTTTCAAACAGGGGGCCCAGCAGCCCCAGCATTTT. Protein product: CASSFKQGAQQPQHF.

This chain joins TRBV28 and TRBJ2-7; 10 bases are shared with TRBD2. This CDR3 has 16 residues. J gave up 3 bases and V 6 bases, and 11 bases lay outside the gene matches. Per germline, CDR1 MDHEN and CDR2 SYDVKM. CDR3 coding DNA: TGTGCCAGCAGCAGAGACCGACTAGCGGGTTTCTACGAGCAGTACTTC. Encoded protein: CASSRDRLAGFYEQYF.

This clone was seen a single time. V and J are TRBV5-1 and TRBJ2-3; TRBD2 matches at 8 bases. CDR1 is SGHRS and CDR2 is YFSETQ in the germline V gene. Unmatched junction bases numbered 3, after V lost 4 bases and J lost 2 bases. The CDR3 has 14 residues. The CDR3 is CASSRAGDTDTQYF. Written as DNA, the CDR3 is TGCGCCAGCAGCAGAGCGGGAGACACAGATACGCAGTATTTT.

DNA for the CDR3: TGTGCCAGCAGCCAAGACTCAATTAACTACGAGCAGTACTTC. Translated: CASSQDSINYEQYF. This chain joins TRBV7-8 and TRBJ2-7; D is ambiguous. This CDR3 is built from 14 residues. CDR1 SGHVS and CDR2 FQNEAQ come from the germline V gene. Trimming removed 5 bases at V and 3 bases at J, with 14 bases between. Together with reference TRBV7-8 and TRBJ2-7, the CDR3 gives the full variable domain: GAGVSQSPRYKVAKRGQDVALRCDPISGHVSLFWYQQALGQGPEFLTYFQNEAQLDKSGLPSDRFFAERPEGSVSTLKIQRTQQEDSAVYLCASSQDSINYEQYFGPGTRLTVT.

The chain links TRBV5-1 to TRBJ2-1; 14 nucleotides agree with TRBD2. CDR1 is SGHRS and CDR2 is YFSETQ in the germline V gene. The CDR3 runs 17 residues. V lost 4 bases and J lost 0; bases outside the gene matches: 3. CDR3 DNA sequence: TGCGCCAGCAGCCCGGGACTAGCGGGAGTCTCCTACAATGAGCAGTTCTTC. Its translation: CASSPGLAGVSYNEQFF. Drawing the rest from reference TRBV5-1 and TRBJ2-1, the complete variable domain is KAGVTQTPRYLIKTRGQQVTLSCSPISGHRSVSWYQQTPGQGLQFLFEYFSETQRNKGNFPGRFSGRQFSNSRSEMNVSTLELGDSALYLCASSPGLAGVSYNEQFFGPGTRLTVL.

The chain combines TRBV11-2 with TRBJ2-2; 8 positions match TRBD2. V lost 5 bases to trimming and J lost 5 bases; unmatched junction nucleotides: 4. Germline V gives CDR1 SGHAT, CDR2 FQNNGV. The CDR3 runs 14 residues. The CDR3 coding sequence is TGTGCCAGCAGCACAATAGCGGGAACCGGGGAGCTGTTTTTT. It translates to CASSTIAGTGELFF. The entire variable domain, with the rest obtained from reference TRBV11-2 and TRBJ2-2, is as follows: EAGVAQSPRYKIIEKRQSVAFWCNPISGHATLYWYQQILGQGPKLLIQFQNNGVVDDSQLPKDRFSAERLKGVDSTLKIQPAKLEDSAVYLCASSTIAGTGELFFGEGSRLTVL.

The chain joins TRBV5-4 to TRBJ2-1; tentative D call: TRBD2 (6 bases). V shed 4 bases and J shed 0 bases, with 20 bases lying between them. The CDR3 runs to 18 residues. CDR1 and CDR2 (germline): SGHNT, YYREEE (reference sequence). CDR3 loop: CASSTGLSGARSYNEQFF. In DNA form, the CDR3 reads TGTGCCAGCAGCACAGGACTAAGCGGTGCCCGCTCCTACAATGAGCAGTTCTTC. The full variable domain, completed using reference TRBV5-4 and TRBJ2-1, is ETGVTQSPTHLIKTRGQQVTLRCSSQSGHNTVSWYQQALGQGPQFIFQYYREEENGRGNFPPRFSGLQFPNYSSELNVNALELDDSALYLCASSTGLSGARSYNEQFFGPGTRLTVL.

The chain uses TRBV25-1 and TRBJ2-5; the match to TRBD2 covers 8 bases. The CDR3 spans 16 residues. The germline gives CDR1 MGHDK, CDR2 SYGVNS. The J segment lost 5 bases and the V segment lost 3 bases, leaving 11 bases of the junction unmatched. The CDR3 DNA follows: TGTGCCAGCAGTGATCGGGAGGGCCTCACCGGGGAGACCCAGTACTTC. This translates into CASSDREGLTGETQYF.

J is TRBJ2-7 and V is TRBV4-3; 7 nucleotides line up with TRBD1. V lost 5 bases to trimming and J lost 2 bases; unmatched junction nucleotides: 9. This CDR3 is 15 amino acids long. Germline CDR1 and CDR2: LGHNA and YSLEER. The CDR3: CASSTTTGATYEQYF. CDR3 coding DNA: TGCGCCAGCAGCACTACCACAGGGGCGACCTACGAGCAGTACTTC.

This sequence joins TRBV5-1 and TRBJ2-1; 9 bases line up with TRBD2. The CDR3 length is 15 residues. The germline V gene encodes CDR1 SGHRS and CDR2 YFSETQ. Trimming at V came to 4 bases and at J to 5 bases, leaving 7 bases not matched to a gene. CDR3 nucleotides: TGCGCCAGCAGCCCCAACCTAGCGGGGAACAATGAGCAGTTCTTC. Translating it yields CASSPNLAGNNEQFF.

The chain has TRBV28 and TRBJ1-4, with TRBD1 identical over 7 bases. CDR1 is MDHEN, CDR2 SYDVKM, per germline. Trimming cost V 3 bases and J 0 bases; bases outside gene matches: 13. The CDR3 covers 19 residues. As DNA, the CDR3 is TGTGCCAGCAGTTTGTATCCGACAGGGTACCCTACAACTAATGAAAAACTGTTTTTT. It translates to CASSLYPTGYPTTNEKLFF.

The V call is TRBV18, the J call TRBJ2-2; 7 positions agree with TRBD2. Germline V lookup: CDR1 KGHSH, CDR2 LQKENI. The CDR3 is 16 residues long. Trimming took 3 bases from V and 0 from J; bases not matched to a gene: 4. The CDR3: CASSPSGLANTGELFF. The CDR3 region has the DNA TGTGCCAGCTCACCTAGCGGGCTCGCGAACACCGGGGAGCTGTTTTTT.

The chain couples TRBV28 to TRBJ2-7; TRBD2 agrees at 7 bases. The length of the CDR3 is 19 residues. Germline V gene data show CDR1 as MDHEN and CDR2 as SYDVKM. The trim removed 1 base at V and 4 bases at J, leaving 19 bases unmatched. The CDR3 DNA is TGTGCCAGCAGTTTATACCCGGACAATACTGGCGGGAGTGGGTACGAGCAGTACTTC. This gives the protein CASSLYPDNTGGSGYEQYF.